This T cell receptor (beta chain) was documented in a study of shared T cell receptors in the human thymus. The CDR3 is made up of 14 amino acids. CDR1 and CDR2 (germline): SGHRS, YFSETQ. V lost 1 base to trimming and J lost 0 bases, with 8 bases between them. Libraries were prepared by immunoSEQ multiplex PCR; TCRdb keeps only in-frame clonotypes and omits some of them. The table shows hundreds of thousands of clones, with around 85% occurring only once. This same sample was also taken into another study, of human thymus T cells. That work adds: Thymus tissue was removed during corrective cardiac surgery.

The receptor was isolated from a girl less than two years old with a congenital heart defect. Input material: thymocytes. The gene calls are TRBV5-1 and TRBJ2-7, with D maybe TRBD1 (6 bases). The CDR3 is CASSLTGSSYEQYF. The DNA for the CDR3 is TGCGCCAGCAGCTTGACAGGGAGCTCCTACGAGCAGTACTTC. The full variable domain, with the rest looked up from reference TRBV5-1 and TRBJ2-7, is KAGVTQTPRYLIKTRGQQVTLSCSPISGHRSVSWYQQTPGQGLQFLFEYFSETQRNKGNFPGRFSGRQFSNSRSEMNVSTLELGDSALYLCASSLTGSSYEQYFGPGTRLTVT.